The 28 T cell receptor beta chains below were found in one sample sequenced in a study of blood T cell repertoires in COVID-19. Clones were read by immunoSEQ multiplex PCR, and TCRdb kept only the in-frame ones, dropping some. Of about 260,000 clones in the sample, approximately 80% are singletons; the top ten hold 1.5% to 2%. Sequenced input: peripheral blood. These receptors came from a woman over 75 with acute or convalescent COVID-19.

As DNA, the CDR3 is TGTGCCAGTAGTGAGCTAGCGGACACAGATACGCAGTATTTT. Translating it yields CASSELADTDTQYF. The chain combines TRBV19 with TRBJ2-3; TRBD2 matches at 7 bases. CDR1 is LNHDA and CDR2 is SQIVND in the germline V gene (reference sequence). The J segment lost 2 bases and the V segment lost 5 bases, leaving 4 bases of the junction unmatched. CDR3 length equals 14 residues.

This clone was recorded once. The V call is TRBV20-1, the J call TRBJ2-5, with a possible D match to TRBD1 (5 bases). CDR3 length: 11 amino acids. CDR1 DFQATT and CDR2 SNEGSKA come from the germline V gene (reference sequence). V lost 4 bases and J lost 3, with 6 bases in between. The CDR3 here is CSATREETQYF. As DNA, the CDR3 is TGCAGTGCTACCAGGGAAGAGACCCAGTACTTC.

The chain combines TRBV7-3 with TRBJ2-3; 10 bases map to TRBD1. Per germline, CDR1 SGHTA and CDR2 FQGTGA. With V trimmed by 5 bases and J by 1 base, 9 bases remained unmatched. This CDR3 region has 17 residues. DNA for the CDR3: TGTGCCAGCAGCATTTGGGGACAGGGGTATGGCACAGATACGCAGTATTTT. Its protein is CASSIWGQGYGTDTQYF.

This clone was seen more than once but under ten times. V usage is TRBV4-1 and J usage is TRBJ1-2, with D perhaps TRBD1 (5 bases). This CDR3 has 16 amino acids. The V gene lost 0 bases and the J gene lost 1 base, with 12 bases spanning the gap. Germline values: CDR1 MGHRA, CDR2 YSYEKL. The CDR3: CASSQEGSGINYGYTF. In DNA, the CDR3 is TGCGCCAGCAGCCAAGAAGGGTCAGGGATTAACTATGGCTACACCTTC.

CDR3: CASSGQGSETQYF. As DNA, the CDR3 is TGTGCCAGCAGCGGACAGGGGTCTGAGACCCAGTACTTC. V usage is TRBV9 and J usage is TRBJ2-5; 8 nucleotides match TRBD1. Germline CDR1 SGDLS, CDR2 YYNGEE. The ends lost 3 bases at V and 5 bases at J; junction bases unmatched: 3. The CDR3 is made up of 13 amino acids.

This sequence joins TRBV7-9 and TRBJ1-1; 8 nucleotides align to TRBD1. Germline loops: CDR1 SEHNR, CDR2 FQNEAQ (reference sequence). V lost 5 bases and J lost 1; bases outside the gene matches: 6. The CDR3 is 15 residues long. The CDR3 sequence: CASSAQGQANTEAFF. The CDR3 DNA reads as TGTGCCAGCAGCGCCCAGGGACAGGCGAACACTGAAGCTTTCTTT.

The chain couples TRBV7-3 to TRBJ2-2, with TRBD2 identical over 9 bases. J gave up 7 bases and V 5 bases, and 8 bases lay outside the gene matches. The germline CDR1 and CDR2 sequences are SGHTA and FQGTGA. This CDR3 contains 15 residues. The chain's CDR3 is CASSPRTSEGGELFF. CDR3 DNA sequence: TGTGCCAGCAGCCCGAGGACTAGCGAAGGCGGGGAGCTGTTTTTT.

In regard to this clone: The same CDR3 is also encoded by other DNA sequences in this sample. The V and J genes are TRBV7-2 and TRBJ2-1, with 12 bases identical to TRBD2. The CDR3 contains 15 residues. Germline V gene lookup returns CDR1 SGHTA and CDR2 FQGNSA. V lost 3 bases, J lost 7 bases, and 4 bases stayed unmatched. The CDR3 spells CASSFQTSGSNEQFF. In DNA form, the CDR3 reads TGTGCCAGCAGCTTCCAGACTAGCGGGAGTAATGAGCAGTTCTTC.

This sequence joins TRBV6-5 and TRBJ1-1; 8 positions agree with TRBD1. V was clipped by 7 bases and J by 1 base; unmatched bases: 5. This CDR3 has 14 residues. CDR1 and CDR2 (germline): MNHEY, SVGAGI. CDR3 loop: CASKGQGANTEAFF. CDR3 DNA sequence: TGTGCCAGCAAAGGTCAGGGGGCGAACACTGAAGCTTTCTTT.

The CDR3 is CASSLNPGTGHGEQYF. In DNA form, the CDR3 reads TGTGCCAGCAGCTTAAACCCCGGGACAGGGCATGGAGAGCAGTACTTC. The chain carries TRBV7-3 and TRBJ2-7, with TRBD1 identical over 9 bases. Losses at the gene ends were 1 base for V and 7 bases for J; bases not matched to a gene: 11. The CDR3 is made up of 16 amino acids. Germline V gene data show CDR1 as SGHTA and CDR2 as FQGTGA.

V and J are TRBV7-2 and TRBJ2-2, with unresolved D. CDR1 is SGHTA, CDR2 FQGNSA, per germline. The CDR3 is 15 amino acids. The V gene lost 1 base and the J gene lost 2 bases, with 8 bases spanning the gap. CDR3 region: CASSLGHRNTGELFF. The DNA of the CDR3 is TGTGCCAGCAGCTTAGGACACAGAAACACCGGGGAGCTGTTTTTT.

The chain combines TRBV19 with TRBJ1-2, with 8 bases aligning to TRBD1. The J segment lost 3 bases and the V segment lost 7 bases, leaving 10 bases of the junction unmatched. Germline lookup yields CDR1 LNHDA and CDR2 SQIVND (reference sequence). CDR3 length: 15 residues. CDR3 bases: TGTGCCAGTAACACGGCCGCAGGGGGCTACTATGGCTACACCTTC. This gives the protein CASNTAAGGYYGYTF.

The J gene is TRBJ2-1, the V gene TRBV6-2 or TRBV6-3; 9 nucleotides match TRBD1. This CDR3 comprises 14 residues. Trimming took 5 bases from V and 7 from J; bases not matched to a gene: 6. The germline V gene has CDR1 MNHEY and CDR2 SVGEGT. This chain's CDR3 is CASSPGQGKNEQFF. As DNA, the CDR3 is TGTGCCAGCAGTCCGGGACAGGGCAAAAATGAGCAGTTCTTC.

Concerning this clone itself: One end of the junction varies from germline; a read error may be responsible. This sequence joins TRBV7-7 and TRBJ2-1; maybe TRBD1 (5 bases). This CDR3 region has 15 residues. The germline CDR1 and CDR2 sequences are SSHAT and FNYEAQ (reference sequence). The CDR3 DNA sequence: TGTGCTAGCAGCTCTAAGGGGCAGAGCTACAATGAGCAGTTCTTC. Amino acid sequence: CASSSKGQSYNEQFF.

V and J are TRBV18 and TRBJ2-2, with 13 bases matching TRBD2. Germline CDR1 KGHSH, CDR2 LQKENI. The CDR3 totals 17 residues. V lost 0 bases, J lost 5 bases, and 3 bases stayed unmatched. CDR3 nucleotides: TGTGCCAGCTCACCACCGAGACTAGCGGGAGGTACCGGGGAGCTGTTTTTT. It translates to CASSPPRLAGGTGELFF.

This rearrangement joins TRBV27 to TRBJ1-1, with 9 bases lining up with TRBD1. Germline loops: CDR1 MNHEY, CDR2 SMNVEV (reference sequence). CDR3 length: 17 amino acids. V trimming: 2 bases; J trimming: 1 base; junction bases outside the gene matches: 8. The CDR3 DNA follows: TGTGCCAGCAGTTTAGTTCACAGGGGGCGGGGGAACACTGAAGCTTTCTTT. It codes for CASSLVHRGRGNTEAFF.

This clone was recorded a few times. The chain uses TRBV4-3 and TRBJ1-4; no firm D call. Between the trimmed V and J ends, which lost 0 bases and 10 bases, there was a span of 18 bases. CDR3 length equals 16 residues. CDR1 LGHNA and CDR2 YSLEER come from the germline V gene. CDR3 sequence (DNA): TGCGCCAGCAGCCAAGAGAGTGGCAGGATTTCTGGAAAACTGTTTTTT. Amino acid sequence: CASSQESGRISGKLFF.

This clone was seen only once. This rearrangement joins TRBV5-4 to TRBJ2-5, with D unresolved. V dropped 0 bases and J dropped 1 base, with 10 bases sitting between them. Germline V gives CDR1 SGHNT, CDR2 YYREEE (reference sequence). The CDR3 extends over 15 amino acids. The CDR3 sequence is CASSLGLPSQETQYF. CDR3 in DNA: TGTGCCAGCAGCTTGGGGCTCCCAAGCCAAGAGACCCAGTACTTC.

The chain combines TRBV29-1 with TRBJ2-3, with 7 bases identical to TRBD2. Germline lookup yields CDR1 SQVTM and CDR2 ANQGSEA. V was pared by 4 bases and J by 0 bases, with 1 base of the junction left unmatched. The CDR3 totals 13 residues. The chain's CDR3 is CSVVSGSTDTQYF. The DNA for the CDR3 is TGCAGCGTTGTTAGCGGGAGCACAGATACGCAGTATTTT.

This clone has just one count. The rearrangement links TRBV4-3 to TRBJ2-5; D gene ambiguous. The CDR3 consists of 16 residues. Germline assignment: CDR1 LGHNA and CDR2 YSLEER. Trimming pared 0 bases from V and 4 bases from J, leaving 15 bases between. The CDR3 nucleotides are TGCGCCAGCAGCCAAGATTATAGTAGCTCAGCAGAGACCCAGTACTTC. It codes for CASSQDYSSSAETQYF.

The chain has TRBV19 and TRBJ2-7; D is perhaps TRBD2 (6 bases). Germline V gene sequence: CDR1 LNHDA, CDR2 SQIVND (reference sequence). V was shortened by 4 bases and J by 7 bases, with 17 bases between the two germline ends. The CDR3 loop spans 14 amino acids. CDR3 DNA sequence: TGTGCCAGTAGTAGACGGCCGGGAGAACTGGAGCAGTACTTC. This encodes CASSRRPGELEQYF.

The chain uses TRBV5-7 and TRBJ2-7, with D perhaps TRBD2 (7 bases). TRBV5-7 carries the ORF label, with uncertain function. The V end was cut by 2 bases, the J end by 0 bases, with 9 bases between. The CDR3 runs 14 residues. CDR3 protein: CASSFRGASYEQYF. CDR3 nucleotides: TGTGCCAGCAGCTTTCGGGGGGCCTCCTACGAGCAGTACTTC.

The chain is built from TRBV11-2 and TRBJ2-7; D might be TRBD1 (5 bases). Germline CDR1 and CDR2: SGHAT and FQNNGV. V was cut by 0 bases and J by 4 bases, with 19 bases left in between. The CDR3 has 17 amino acids. This CDR3 reads CASSLDQGIPPYYEQYF. DNA of the CDR3: TGTGCCAGCAGCTTAGACCAGGGCATCCCCCCGTATTACGAGCAGTACTTC.

The chain carries TRBV5-6 and TRBJ1-1, with 10 bases matching TRBD1. The CDR3 runs 16 residues. The germline CDR1 and CDR2 sequences are SGHDT and YYEEEE. V lost 2 bases, J lost 4 bases, and 8 bases stayed unmatched. This CDR3 is CASSFGTGVFGTEAFF. CDR3 nucleotides: TGTGCCAGCAGCTTTGGGACAGGGGTTTTTGGCACTGAAGCTTTCTTT.

This rearrangement joins TRBV18 to TRBJ2-7; 9 bases fit TRBD1. V dropped 3 bases and J dropped 3; count of bases not matched to a gene: 6. This CDR3 is 15 amino acids long. CDR1 is KGHSH and CDR2 is LQKENI in the germline V gene. CDR3 protein: CASSPGTGSFYEQYF. The CDR3 DNA reads TGTGCCAGCTCACCCGGGACAGGGTCCTTCTACGAGCAGTACTTC.

J is TRBJ2-1 and V is TRBV6-2 or TRBV6-3; 8 bases agree with TRBD2. The V gene's germline CDR1 is MNHEY and CDR2 SVGEGT. The CDR3 sequence is 15 residues long. V lost 2 bases to trimming and J lost 3 bases; unmatched junction nucleotides: 3. In DNA form, the CDR3 reads TGTGCCAGCAGTTACCGGGGACTAGGCTACAATGAGCAGTTCTTC. The encoded protein is CASSYRGLGYNEQFF.

The chain uses TRBV9 and TRBJ2-2, with D uncertain. This CDR3 spans 12 amino acids. CDR1 is SGDLS, CDR2 YYNGEE, per germline. Trimming stripped 3 bases from V and 3 bases from J, with 3 bases between. CDR3 DNA: TGTGCCAGCAGCGCATACACCGGGGAGCTGTTTTTT. Its translation: CASSAYTGELFF.

The chain recombines TRBV11-3 with TRBJ1-6; D gene unclear. Looked up from germline, CDR1 is SGHNT and CDR2 is YENEEA. Trimming removed 5 bases from V and 6 bases from J, with 11 bases in between. The CDR3 is made up of 14 amino acids. In DNA form, the CDR3 reads TGTGCCAGCAGCCGAAGACACTCTAATTCACCCCTCCACTTT. This sequence encodes CASSRRHSNSPLHF.